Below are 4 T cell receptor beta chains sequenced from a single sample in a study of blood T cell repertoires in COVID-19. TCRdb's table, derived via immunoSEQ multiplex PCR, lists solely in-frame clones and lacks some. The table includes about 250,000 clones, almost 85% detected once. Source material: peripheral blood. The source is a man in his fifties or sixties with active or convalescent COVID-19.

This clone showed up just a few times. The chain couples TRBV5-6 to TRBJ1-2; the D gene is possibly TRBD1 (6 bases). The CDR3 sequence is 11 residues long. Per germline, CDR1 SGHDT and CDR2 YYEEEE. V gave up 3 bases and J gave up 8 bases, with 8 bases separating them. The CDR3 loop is CASSSRGGYTF. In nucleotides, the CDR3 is TGTGCCAGCAGCTCGAGGGGGGGCTACACCTTC.

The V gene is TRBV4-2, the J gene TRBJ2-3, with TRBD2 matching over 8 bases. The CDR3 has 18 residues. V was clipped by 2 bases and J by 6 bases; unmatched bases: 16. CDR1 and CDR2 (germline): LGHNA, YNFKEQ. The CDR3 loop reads CASSQSAGRSGSGDTQYF. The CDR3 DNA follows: TGTGCCAGCAGCCAATCCGCCGGGAGGAGCGGGAGCGGTGATACGCAGTATTTT.

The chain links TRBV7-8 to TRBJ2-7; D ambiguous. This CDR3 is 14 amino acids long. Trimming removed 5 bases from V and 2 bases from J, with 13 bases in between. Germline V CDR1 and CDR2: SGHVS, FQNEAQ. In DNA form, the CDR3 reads TGTGCCAGCAGCCGGTCCCGAAGCCCCTACGAGCAGTACTTC. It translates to CASSRSRSPYEQYF. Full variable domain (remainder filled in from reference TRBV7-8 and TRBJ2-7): GAGVSQSPRYKVAKRGQDVALRCDPISGHVSLFWYQQALGQGPEFLTYFQNEAQLDKSGLPSDRFFAERPEGSVSTLKIQRTQQEDSAVYLCASSRSRSPYEQYFGPGTRLTVT.

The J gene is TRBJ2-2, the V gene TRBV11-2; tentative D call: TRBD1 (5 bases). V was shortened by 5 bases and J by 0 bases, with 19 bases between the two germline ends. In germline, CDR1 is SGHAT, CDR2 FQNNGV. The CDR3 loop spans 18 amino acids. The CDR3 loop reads CASSRGVQGSSNTGELFF. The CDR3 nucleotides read TGTGCCAGCAGCCGAGGAGTGCAGGGATCATCGAACACCGGGGAGCTGTTTTTT.